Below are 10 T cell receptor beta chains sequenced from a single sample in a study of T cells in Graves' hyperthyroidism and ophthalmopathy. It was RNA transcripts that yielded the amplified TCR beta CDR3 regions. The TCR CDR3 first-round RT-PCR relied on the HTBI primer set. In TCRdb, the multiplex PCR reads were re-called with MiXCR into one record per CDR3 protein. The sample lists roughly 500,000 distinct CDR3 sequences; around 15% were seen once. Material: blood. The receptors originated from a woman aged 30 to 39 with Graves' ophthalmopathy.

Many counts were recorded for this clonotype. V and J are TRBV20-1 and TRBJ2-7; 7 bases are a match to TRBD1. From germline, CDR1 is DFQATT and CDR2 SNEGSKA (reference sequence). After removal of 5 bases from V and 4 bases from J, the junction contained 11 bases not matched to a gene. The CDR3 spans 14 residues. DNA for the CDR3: TGCAGTGCTGAAACCAGGGACAGTAGTTACGAGCAGTACTTC. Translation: CSAETRDSSYEQYF.

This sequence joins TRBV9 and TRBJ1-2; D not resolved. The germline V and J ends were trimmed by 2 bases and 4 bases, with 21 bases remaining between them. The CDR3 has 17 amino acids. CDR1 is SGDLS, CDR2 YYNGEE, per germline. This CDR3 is CASSVMVMATDLYGYTF. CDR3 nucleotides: TGTGCCAGCAGCGTCATGGTAATGGCCACCGACCTCTATGGCTACACCTTC.

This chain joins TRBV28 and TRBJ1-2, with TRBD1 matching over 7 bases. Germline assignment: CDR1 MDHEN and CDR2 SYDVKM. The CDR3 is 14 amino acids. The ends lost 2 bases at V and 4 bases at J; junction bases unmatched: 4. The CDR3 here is CASSLRDRVYGYTF. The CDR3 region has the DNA TGTGCCAGCAGTTTACGGGACAGAGTCTATGGCTACACCTTC.

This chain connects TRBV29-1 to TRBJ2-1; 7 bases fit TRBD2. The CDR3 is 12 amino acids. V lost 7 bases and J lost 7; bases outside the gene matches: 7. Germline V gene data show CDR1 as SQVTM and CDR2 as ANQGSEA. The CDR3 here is CSGRRGGNEQFF. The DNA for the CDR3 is TGCAGCGGACGGAGGGGAGGGAATGAGCAGTTCTTC.

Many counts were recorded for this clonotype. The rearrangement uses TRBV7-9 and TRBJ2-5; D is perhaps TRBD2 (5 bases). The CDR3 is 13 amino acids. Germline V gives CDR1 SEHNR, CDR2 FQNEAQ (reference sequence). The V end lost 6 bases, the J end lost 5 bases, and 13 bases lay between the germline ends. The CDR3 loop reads CASRGAAHETQYF. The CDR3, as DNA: TGTGCCAGCAGAGGAGCGGCCCACGAGACCCAGTACTTC.

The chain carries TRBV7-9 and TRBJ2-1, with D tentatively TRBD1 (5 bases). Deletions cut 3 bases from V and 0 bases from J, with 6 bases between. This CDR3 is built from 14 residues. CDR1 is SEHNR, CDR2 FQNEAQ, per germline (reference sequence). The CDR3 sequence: CASSFQGSYNEQFF. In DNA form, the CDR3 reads TGTGCCAGCAGCTTCCAGGGCTCCTACAATGAGCAGTTCTTC.

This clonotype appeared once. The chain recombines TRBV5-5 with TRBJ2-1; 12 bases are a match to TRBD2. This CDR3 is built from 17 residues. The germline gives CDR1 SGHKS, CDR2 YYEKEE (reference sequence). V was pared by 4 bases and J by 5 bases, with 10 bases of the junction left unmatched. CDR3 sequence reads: CASSQGKGLAGNNEQFF. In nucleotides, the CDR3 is TGTGCCAGCAGCCAAGGGAAGGGACTAGCGGGCAACAATGAGCAGTTCTTC. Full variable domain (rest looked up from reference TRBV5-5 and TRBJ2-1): DAGVTQSPTHLIKTRGQQVTLRCSPISGHKSVSWYQQVLGQGPQFIFQYYEKEERGRGNFPDRFSARQFPNYSSELNVNALLLGDSALYLCASSQGKGLAGNNEQFFGPGTRLTVL.

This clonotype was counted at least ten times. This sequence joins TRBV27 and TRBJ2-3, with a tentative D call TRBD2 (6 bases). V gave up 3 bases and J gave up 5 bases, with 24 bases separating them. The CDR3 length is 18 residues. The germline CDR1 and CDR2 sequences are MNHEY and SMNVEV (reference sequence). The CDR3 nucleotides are TGTGCCAGCAGTTTGAAGCAAAGCGAACGGGAGTGGGGAGATACGCAGTATTTT. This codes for CASSLKQSEREWGDTQYF.

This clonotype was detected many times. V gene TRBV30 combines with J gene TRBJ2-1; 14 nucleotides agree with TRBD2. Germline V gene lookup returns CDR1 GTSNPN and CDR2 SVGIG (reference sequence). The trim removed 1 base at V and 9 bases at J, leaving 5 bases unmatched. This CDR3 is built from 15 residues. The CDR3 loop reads CAWSASGLAGVEQFF. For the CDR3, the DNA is TGTGCCTGGAGTGCATCGGGACTAGCGGGAGTTGAGCAGTTCTTC.

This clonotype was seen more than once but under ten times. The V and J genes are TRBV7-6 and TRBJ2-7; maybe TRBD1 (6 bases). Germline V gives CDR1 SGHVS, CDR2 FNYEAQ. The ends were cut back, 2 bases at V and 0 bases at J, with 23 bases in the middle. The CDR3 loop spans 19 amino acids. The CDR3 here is CASSLHPTITGLSSYEQYF. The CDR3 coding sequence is TGTGCCAGCAGCTTACACCCCACTATTACAGGGCTTAGCTCCTACGAGCAGTACTTC. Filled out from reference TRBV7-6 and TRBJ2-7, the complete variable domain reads GAGVSQSPRYKVTKRGQDVALRCDPISGHVSLYWYRQALGQGPEFLTYFNYEAQQDKSGLPNDRFSAERPEGSISTLTIQRTEQRDSAMYRCASSLHPTITGLSSYEQYFGPGTRLTVT.